The following is a T cell receptor beta chain sequence with its context. The identical CDR3 is also encoded by other nucleotide sequences in the sample. The planned depth of sequencing spanned 1 in 200,000 to 1 in 1 million T cells. The method was immunoSEQ multiplex PCR; TCRdb's version includes in-frame clones alone and lacks a portion of them. The sample lists 150,000 or so clones, about 75% occurring once. The data derive from a study of cytotoxic CD8 clonotypes in ibrutinib-treated CLL. Trimming took off 2 bases at V and 6 bases at J, with 8 bases between the two ends. Per germline, CDR1 SGHTA and CDR2 FQGNSA. This CDR3 region has 13 residues.

This sequence originates from a human donor with chronic lymphocytic leukemia. The J gene is TRBJ1-5, the V gene TRBV7-2; D call uncertain. The specimen was PBMCs, collected after 24 months of ibrutinib treatment. The CDR3 DNA reads as TGTGCCAGCAGCTTATATGTCGGTCAGCCCCAGCATTTT. Its translation is CASSLYVGQPQHF.